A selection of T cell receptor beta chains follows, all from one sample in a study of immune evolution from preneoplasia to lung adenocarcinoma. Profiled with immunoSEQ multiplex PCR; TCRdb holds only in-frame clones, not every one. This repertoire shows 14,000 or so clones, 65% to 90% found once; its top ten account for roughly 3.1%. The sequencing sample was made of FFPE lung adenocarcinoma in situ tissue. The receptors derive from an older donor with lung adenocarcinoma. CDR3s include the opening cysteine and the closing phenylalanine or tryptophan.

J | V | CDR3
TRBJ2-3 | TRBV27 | CASSQSTDTQYF
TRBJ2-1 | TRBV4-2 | CASSQAGTSSYNEQFF
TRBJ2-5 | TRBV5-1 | CASSLGNQETQYF
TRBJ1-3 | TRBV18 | CASSPPSRSGNTIYF
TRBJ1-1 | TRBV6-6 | CASSSGGLNTEAFF
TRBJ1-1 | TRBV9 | CASSVDPGVNTEAFF
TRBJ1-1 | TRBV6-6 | CASSGGQGVNTEAFF
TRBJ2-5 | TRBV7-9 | CASSDRQGGETQYF
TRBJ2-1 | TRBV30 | CAYTDRAYNEQFF
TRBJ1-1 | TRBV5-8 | CASSFTRGTANTEAFF
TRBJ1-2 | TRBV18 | CASSSTASYYGYTF
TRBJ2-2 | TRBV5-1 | CASSFPTGGNTGELFF
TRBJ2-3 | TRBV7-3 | CASTSGIDGDTQYF
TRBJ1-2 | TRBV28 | CASSPGQTSGSYTF
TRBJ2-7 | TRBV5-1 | CASSEGQGAHRTSGFSEQYF
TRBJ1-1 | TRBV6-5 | CASSYFGNTEAFF
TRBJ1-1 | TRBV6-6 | CASSTDTEAFF
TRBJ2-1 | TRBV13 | CASSWRAGGLGNEQFF
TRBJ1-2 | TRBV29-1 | CSALEGQGRSYTF
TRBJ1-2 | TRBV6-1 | CASSEGRGLGYTF
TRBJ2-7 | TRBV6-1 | CASSQTSGGTQQYF
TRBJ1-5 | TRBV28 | CASSTALQPQHF
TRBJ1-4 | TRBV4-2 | CASSIHRATNEKLFF
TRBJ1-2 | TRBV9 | CASSGTGTVYGYTF
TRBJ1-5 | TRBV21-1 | CASSPDRAHQPQHF
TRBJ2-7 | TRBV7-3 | CASSFGQSYEQYF
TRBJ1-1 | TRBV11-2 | CASSLTSGWAFF
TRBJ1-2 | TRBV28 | CASSPATGLYLYGYTF